This T cell receptor (beta chain) was recorded in a study of shared clonotypes between healthy human individuals. Study context: The cohort comprised a couple of women and a few men. Their ages spanned 18 to 49 years. General study points: Blood was the only sampled material, and tissue repertoires likely differ.

A word on this clone: Antigen: not known.

The study separated CD4+ cells into CD45RA+ naive and CD45RA-negative memory subsets. Germline CDR1 SGDLS, CDR2 YYNGEE. The CDR3 contains 16 residues. Trimming removed 0 bases from V and 2 bases from J, with 13 bases in between. TCRdb's copy holds only in-frame clones and misses some; the assay was immunoSEQ multiplex PCR. The top ten clones hold around 0.45% of a sample with about 1.5 million clones, 95% to 99% of them seen once. The V and J genes are TRBV9 and TRBJ2-3, with a weak D call TRBD2 (6 bases). Material: naive CD4+ T cells sorted from blood. Subset: CD45RA+ positively selected. The TCR originated in a man aged 25 to 45 in good health. The DNA for the CDR3 is TGTGCCAGCAGCGTAGCCCCTAGCGTGAACACAGATACGCAGTATTTT. It codes for CASSVAPSVNTDTQYF.